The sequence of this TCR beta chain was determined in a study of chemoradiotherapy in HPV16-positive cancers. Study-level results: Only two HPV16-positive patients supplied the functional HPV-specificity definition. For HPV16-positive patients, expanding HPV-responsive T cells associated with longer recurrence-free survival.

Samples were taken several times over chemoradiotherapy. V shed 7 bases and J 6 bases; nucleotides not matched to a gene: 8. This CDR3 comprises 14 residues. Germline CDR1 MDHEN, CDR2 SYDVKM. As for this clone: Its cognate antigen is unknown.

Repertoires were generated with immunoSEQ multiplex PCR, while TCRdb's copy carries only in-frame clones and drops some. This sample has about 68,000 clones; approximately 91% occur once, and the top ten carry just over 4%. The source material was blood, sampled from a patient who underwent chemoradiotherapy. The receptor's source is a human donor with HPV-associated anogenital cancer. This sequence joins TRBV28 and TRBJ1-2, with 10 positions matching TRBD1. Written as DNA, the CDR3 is TGTGCCAGCACCCAGGGACAGGGGTCGGATGGCTACACCTTC. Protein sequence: CASTQGQGSDGYTF.